This T cell receptor beta chain derives from a study of OX40 agonist ivuxolimab in advanced cancers. Overall study context: The study treated patients with ivuxolimab, an agonistic anti-OX40 (CD134) antibody.

Germline lookup yields CDR1 ENHRY and CDR2 SYGVKD. The CDR3 is 13 amino acids. V was pared by 8 bases and J by 4 bases, with 14 bases between. Sequencing was performed with immunoSEQ multiplex PCR; in TCRdb, only in-frame clones are kept and a portion is missing. The sample yields 90,000 to 100,000 clones, less than 90% seen once. This clone was seen a handful of times. Its antigen remains unknown. Whole-study findings and limits: No determination was made of the antigen specificity of the expanded peripheral T cells. Clonal expansion was among the lowest in partial responders at 0.1-3.0 mg/kg, especially CD8+.

This specimen consisted of CD4+ or CD8+ T cells sorted from blood, obtained in a trial of the OX40 agonist ivuxolimab. The receptor's source is an adult with an advanced solid tumor such as melanoma, head and neck, liver or kidney cancer. The rearrangement uses TRBV10-3 and TRBJ1-2; tentative D call: TRBD1 (5 bases). DNA for the CDR3: TGTGCCATCGGGGACCTAAAATTCTATGGCTACACCTTC. As protein: CAIGDLKFYGYTF.